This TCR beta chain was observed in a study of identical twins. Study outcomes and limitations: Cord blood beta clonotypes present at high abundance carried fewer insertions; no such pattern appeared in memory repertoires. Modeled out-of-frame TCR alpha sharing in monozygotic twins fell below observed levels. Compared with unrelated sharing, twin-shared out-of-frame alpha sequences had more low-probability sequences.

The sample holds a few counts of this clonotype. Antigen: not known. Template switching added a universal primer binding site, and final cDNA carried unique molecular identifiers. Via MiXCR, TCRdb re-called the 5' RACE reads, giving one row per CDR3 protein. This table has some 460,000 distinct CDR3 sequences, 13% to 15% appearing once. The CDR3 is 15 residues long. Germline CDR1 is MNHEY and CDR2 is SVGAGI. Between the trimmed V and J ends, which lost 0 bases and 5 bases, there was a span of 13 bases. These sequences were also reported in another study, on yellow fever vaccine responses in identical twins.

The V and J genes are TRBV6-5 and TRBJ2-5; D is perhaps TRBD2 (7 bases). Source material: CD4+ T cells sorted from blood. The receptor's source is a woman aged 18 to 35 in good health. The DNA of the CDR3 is TGTGCCAGCAGTTACTCCGCAGGGAGGGGGGAGACCCAGTACTTC. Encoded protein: CASSYSAGRGETQYF.